Shown below are 24 T cell receptor beta chains from a single sample sequenced in a study of blood T cell repertoires in COVID-19. Method: immunoSEQ multiplex PCR; TCRdb's copy keeps in-frame clones and lacks some. The sample records about 140,000 clones, 75% to 90% being singletons. Input material: PBMCs or T cells enriched from blood (not recorded which). The receptors shown here come from a man aged 55 to 70 who had recovered from COVID-19.

This clone was seen a few times. The V call is TRBV11-2, the J call TRBJ2-7, with D hard to call. The CDR3 is 14 amino acids. CDR1 and CDR2 from the germline V gene are SGHAT and FQNNGV. Trimming pared 3 bases from V and 2 bases from J, leaving 11 bases between. The CDR3 is CASSFERATYEQYF. The CDR3 DNA reads as TGTGCCAGCAGCTTCGAGAGAGCCACCTACGAGCAGTACTTC.

The V gene is TRBV7-9, the J gene TRBJ2-1; 7 bases map to TRBD1. The J segment lost 9 bases and the V segment lost 5 bases, leaving 4 bases of the junction unmatched. The CDR3 has 12 residues. Germline CDR1 reads SEHNR; CDR2 reads FQNEAQ (reference sequence). In nucleotides, the CDR3 is TGTGCCAGCAGCCAACAGGGGAGTGAGCAGTTCTTC. Protein: CASSQQGSEQFF.

The CDR3 bases are TGCGCCAGCAGCCAAGCCCGAGCGGGGAACTCCTACAATGAGCAGTTCTTC. Protein: CASSQARAGNSYNEQFF. The rearrangement uses TRBV4-1 and TRBJ2-1, with 7 bases that match TRBD2. CDR1 MGHRA and CDR2 YSYEKL come from the germline V gene. This CDR3 has 17 residues. With 1 base clipped from V and 0 bases from J, the junction kept 6 bases outside the gene matches.

The rearrangement links TRBV11-2 to TRBJ2-7; TRBD2 agrees at 7 bases. CDR1 and CDR2 (germline): SGHAT, FQNNGV. V lost 6 bases to trimming and J lost 2 bases; unmatched junction nucleotides: 13. The CDR3 contains 16 residues. The CDR3 DNA follows: TGTGCCAGCAGAACGGGCCCGGGGGGACCCACCTACGAGCAGTACTTC. Translating gives CASRTGPGGPTYEQYF.

The genes are TRBV19 and TRBJ1-5, with D perhaps TRBD1 (6 bases). The CDR3 runs 13 residues. The germline CDR1 and CDR2 sequences are LNHDA and SQIVND (reference sequence). V lost 5 bases and J lost 4, with 9 bases in between. For the CDR3, the DNA is TGTGCCAGTAGTCGGACAGAAAATCAGCCCCAGCATTTT. Translation: CASSRTENQPQHF.

V usage is TRBV2 and J usage is TRBJ1-2; 7 bases agree with TRBD1. CDR1 is SNHLY, CDR2 FYNNEI, per germline. The CDR3 loop spans 13 amino acids. J was trimmed by 3 bases and V by 9 bases; bases with no gene match: 7. This chain's CDR3 is CARDPTGDYGYTF. CDR3 DNA: TGTGCCAGGGACCCAACAGGGGACTATGGCTACACCTTC.

This chain links TRBV6-1 with TRBJ2-1; TRBD2 aligns across 7 bases. CDR1 is MNHNS, CDR2 SASEGT, per germline. V shed 4 bases, J shed 0 bases, and the junction held 6 bases outside the gene matches. This CDR3 comprises 16 residues. The CDR3 DNA reads as TGTGCCAGCAGTGCCAGGCGGGGGAGCTCCTACAATGAGCAGTTCTTC. As protein: CASSARRGSSYNEQFF.

J is TRBJ2-5 and V is TRBV5-1; D is perhaps TRBD2 (5 bases). Trimming cost V 0 bases and J 5 bases, with 20 bases left between them. This CDR3 is 17 amino acids long. Germline V gene sequence: CDR1 SGHRS, CDR2 YFSETQ. CDR3 nucleotides: TGCGCCAGCAGCTTGGAAGCCCCGCGGACGGCGGGCGAGACCCAGTACTTC. Its protein is CASSLEAPRTAGETQYF.

The J gene is TRBJ1-2, the V gene TRBV3-1 (or the pseudogene TRBV3-2); D is unclear. V dropped 3 bases and J dropped 4 bases, with 21 bases sitting between them. Germline V gives CDR1 LGHDT, CDR2 YNNKEL (reference sequence). The CDR3 covers 17 residues. CDR3 nucleotides: TGTGCCAGCAGCCACCTCGAGGGCAGGTTGGTTGGCTATGGCTACACCTTC. Its protein is CASSHLEGRLVGYGYTF.

This CDR3 reads CASSLLRNTEAFF. CDR3 DNA: TGTGCCAGCAGCTTATTGAGGAACACTGAAGCTTTCTTT. The V and J genes are TRBV7-8 and TRBJ1-1; no firm D call. CDR1 is SGHVS and CDR2 is FQNEAQ in the germline V gene. This CDR3 has 13 amino acids. V was pared by 2 bases and J by 1 base, with 5 bases between. The complete variable domain, with remaining parts taken from reference TRBV7-8 and TRBJ1-1, reads GAGVSQSPRYKVAKRGQDVALRCDPISGHVSLFWYQQALGQGPEFLTYFQNEAQLDKSGLPSDRFFAERPEGSVSTLKIQRTQQEDSAVYLCASSLLRNTEAFFGQGTRLTVV.

The rearrangement joins TRBV28 to TRBJ2-7; no clear D. The V end lost 4 bases, the J end lost 1 base, and 8 bases lay between the germline ends. The CDR3 is 13 amino acids. CDR1 is MDHEN, CDR2 SYDVKM, per germline. Written as DNA, the CDR3 is TGTGCCAGCAGTTCAGGCTGGTCCTACGAGCAGTACTTC. The encoded protein is CASSSGWSYEQYF.

The rearrangement joins TRBV7-8 to TRBJ1-1; 9 bases map to TRBD1. Germline assignment: CDR1 SGHVS and CDR2 FQNEAQ. The CDR3 runs to 14 residues. With 7 bases clipped from V and 3 bases from J, the junction kept 6 bases outside the gene matches. The CDR3 DNA is TGTGCCAGCACCCGGGACAGGGTTTACACTGAAGCTTTCTTT. Its translation is CASTRDRVYTEAFF.

This chain connects TRBV28 to TRBJ2-2; perhaps TRBD2 as D (5 bases). From germline, CDR1 is MDHEN and CDR2 SYDVKM. This CDR3 is built from 13 residues. V dropped 3 bases and J dropped 13 bases, with 15 bases sitting between them. The CDR3 protein is CASSLVSEEMLFF. The CDR3 bases are TGTGCCAGCAGTTTGGTATCGGAGGAGATGCTGTTTTTT.

CDR3 nucleotides: TGTGCCAGCAGCTTCGACAGAGGCTACGAGCAGTACTTC. Translation gives CASSFDRGYEQYF. The rearrangement uses TRBV7-8 and TRBJ2-7, with D perhaps TRBD1 (5 bases). The CDR3 extends over 13 amino acids. Germline values: CDR1 SGHVS, CDR2 FQNEAQ. V dropped 3 bases and J dropped 3 bases, with 9 bases sitting between them.

This clone showed up just once. V gene TRBV2 combines with J gene TRBJ1-4, with TRBD1 matching over 8 bases. V shed 6 bases, J shed 5 bases, and the junction held 8 bases outside the gene matches. The CDR3 runs 15 residues. Germline loops: CDR1 SNHLY, CDR2 FYNNEI. CDR3 loop: CASSARTGYNEKLFF. The CDR3 DNA is TGTGCCAGCAGCGCCAGGACAGGGTACAATGAAAAACTGTTTTTT.

The chain is built from TRBV5-6 and TRBJ2-7; 10 nucleotides align to TRBD2. Unmatched junction bases numbered 9, after V lost 5 bases and J lost 4 bases. CDR3 length equals 15 residues. Germline CDR1 is SGHDT and CDR2 is YYEEEE. CDR3 sequence (DNA): TGTGCCAGCAGTCCCCTCCGGACTAGCGGATACGAGCAGTACTTC. Translating it yields CASSPLRTSGYEQYF.

This sequence joins TRBV5-1 and TRBJ1-2; D might be TRBD1 (6 bases). This CDR3 has 15 amino acids. Germline V lookup: CDR1 SGHRS, CDR2 YFSETQ. Trimming left V 7 bases short and J 2 bases short, with 18 bases between. CDR3 DNA sequence: TGCGCCAGCGGGGTCACCGGGACAAAGAACTATGGCTACACCTTC. Translated: CASGVTGTKNYGYTF.

The chain links TRBV19 to TRBJ1-5, with a weak D call TRBD1 (6 bases). From germline, CDR1 is LNHDA and CDR2 SQIVND (reference sequence). The CDR3 is made up of 15 amino acids. Trimming removed 5 bases at V and 0 bases at J, with 11 bases between. CDR3 residues: CASSATGNSNQPQHF. The CDR3 DNA sequence: TGTGCCAGTAGTGCTACAGGGAATAGCAATCAGCCCCAGCATTTT.

This clone was observed once. The chain joins TRBV5-6 to TRBJ2-7; TRBD1 is a possible D gene (6 bases). The CDR3 runs 14 residues. Per germline, CDR1 SGHDT and CDR2 YYEEEE. V lost 1 base, J lost 5 bases, and 13 bases lay in between. CDR3 in amino acids: CASSLLQGKNEQYF. The CDR3 coding sequence is TGTGCCAGCAGCTTGCTACAGGGTAAGAACGAGCAGTACTTC. The complete variable domain, with remaining parts taken from reference TRBV5-6 and TRBJ2-7, reads DAGVTQSPTHLIKTRGQQVTLRCSPKSGHDTVSWYQQALGQGPQFIFQYYEEEERQRGNFPDRFSGHQFPNYSSELNVNALLLGDSALYLCASSLLQGKNEQYFGPGTRLTVT.

This clone was found a few times. The chain joins TRBV6-5 to TRBJ1-4; D ambiguous. This CDR3 is built from 14 residues. From germline, CDR1 is MNHEY and CDR2 SVGAGI. V lost 2 bases to trimming and J lost 6 bases, with 10 bases between them. This CDR3 is CASSYMGGDEKLFF. The CDR3 nucleotides read TGTGCCAGCAGTTACATGGGAGGAGATGAAAAACTGTTTTTT.

This chain connects TRBV20-1 to TRBJ1-5, with TRBD1 as a possible D gene (6 bases). The germline V gene has CDR1 DFQATT and CDR2 SNEGSKA (reference sequence). V was cut by 3 bases and J by 0 bases, with 12 bases left in between. This CDR3 comprises 15 residues. The DNA for the CDR3 is TGCAGTGCTAGTGTAGGACAGAATAGCAATCAGCCCCAGCATTTT. Translating it yields CSASVGQNSNQPQHF.

The V gene is TRBV6-6, the J gene TRBJ1-2; TRBD1 agrees at 8 bases. The trim removed 5 bases at V and 4 bases at J, leaving 9 bases unmatched. Germline-derived CDR1 and CDR2 are MNHNY and SVGAGI (reference sequence). The CDR3 sequence is 15 residues long. The CDR3 region has the DNA TGTGCCAGCAGTGGGGGGGACAGGCCTGGCTATGGCTACACCTTC. Residues: CASSGGDRPGYGYTF.

CDR3 amino acids: CASGNPGTLTEAFF. CDR3 bases: TGTGCCAGCGGGAACCCCGGGACATTGACTGAAGCTTTCTTT. V and J are TRBV9 and TRBJ1-1, with a tentative D call TRBD1 (6 bases). V was shortened by 7 bases and J by 5 bases, with 18 bases between the two germline ends. CDR1 and CDR2 from the germline V gene are SGDLS and YYNGEE. This CDR3 region has 14 residues. Full variable domain (missing parts from reference TRBV9 and TRBJ1-1): DSGVTQTPKHLITATGQRVTLRCSPRSGDLSVYWYQQSLDQGLQFLIQYYNGEERAKGNILERFSAQQFPDLHSELNLSSLELGDSALYFCASGNPGTLTEAFFGQGTRLTVV.

This rearrangement joins TRBV28 to TRBJ2-7, with 9 bases aligning to TRBD1. The CDR3 covers 15 residues. With 6 bases clipped from V and 5 bases from J, the junction kept 11 bases outside the gene matches. Germline CDR1 and CDR2: MDHEN and SYDVKM. The CDR3 region has the DNA TGTGCCAGCAGGGTCCGCGGACAGGGGATCCACGAGCAGTACTTC. This sequence encodes CASRVRGQGIHEQYF. The variable domain in full, completed from reference TRBV28 and TRBJ2-7, reads DVKVTQSSRYLVKRTGEKVFLECVQDMDHENMFWYRQDPGLGLRLIYFSYDVKMKEKGDIPEGYSVSREKKERFSLILESASTNQTSMYLCASRVRGQGIHEQYFGPGTRLTVT.